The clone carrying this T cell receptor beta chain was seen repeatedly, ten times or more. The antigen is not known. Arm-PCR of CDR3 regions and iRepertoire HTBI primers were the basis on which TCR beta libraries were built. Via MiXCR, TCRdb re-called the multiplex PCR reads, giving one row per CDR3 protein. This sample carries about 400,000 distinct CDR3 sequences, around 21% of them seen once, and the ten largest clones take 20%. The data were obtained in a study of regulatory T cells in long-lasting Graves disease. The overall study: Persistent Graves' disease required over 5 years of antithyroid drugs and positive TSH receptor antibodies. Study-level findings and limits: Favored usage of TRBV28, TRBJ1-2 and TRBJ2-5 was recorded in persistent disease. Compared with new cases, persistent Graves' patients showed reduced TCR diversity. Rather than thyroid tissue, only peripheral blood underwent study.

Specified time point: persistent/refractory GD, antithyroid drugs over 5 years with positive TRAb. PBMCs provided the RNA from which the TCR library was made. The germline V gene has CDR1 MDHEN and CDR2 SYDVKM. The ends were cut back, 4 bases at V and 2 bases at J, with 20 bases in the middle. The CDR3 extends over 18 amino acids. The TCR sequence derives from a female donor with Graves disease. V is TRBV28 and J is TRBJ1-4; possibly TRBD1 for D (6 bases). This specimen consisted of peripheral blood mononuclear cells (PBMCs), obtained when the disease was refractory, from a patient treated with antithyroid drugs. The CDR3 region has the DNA TGTGCCAGCAGTTCGTACGGCCCGGGGAGGGGGACTAATGAAAAACTGTTTTTT. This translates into CASSSYGPGRGTNEKLFF.